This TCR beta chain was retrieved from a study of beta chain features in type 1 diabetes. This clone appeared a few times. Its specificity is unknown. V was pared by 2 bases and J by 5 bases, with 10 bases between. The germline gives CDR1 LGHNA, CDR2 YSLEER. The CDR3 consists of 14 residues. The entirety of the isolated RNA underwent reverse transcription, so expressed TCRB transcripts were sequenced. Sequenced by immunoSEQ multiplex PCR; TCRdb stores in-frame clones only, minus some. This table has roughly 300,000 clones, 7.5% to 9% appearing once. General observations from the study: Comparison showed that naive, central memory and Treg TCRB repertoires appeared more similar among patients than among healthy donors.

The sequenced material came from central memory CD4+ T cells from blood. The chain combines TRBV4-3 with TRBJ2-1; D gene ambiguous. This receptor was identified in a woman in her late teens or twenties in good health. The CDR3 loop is CASSQPSADNEQFF. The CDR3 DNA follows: TGCGCCAGCAGCCAACCGAGTGCTGACAATGAGCAGTTCTTC.